This T cell receptor (beta chain) was found in a study of shared clonotypes between healthy human individuals. For the study at large: The donor pool was made up of two women and three men aged 18 to 49.

Findings and caveats of the study: Sequencing depth was expected to influence donor clonotype sharing.

Adult Caucasians living in Nashville, Tennessee made up all of the donors. Remarks on this clone: Its antigen is unidentified.

The CDR3 sequence is 16 residues long. J was trimmed by 0 bases and V by 4 bases; bases with no gene match: 5. CDR1 is SGHTA and CDR2 is FQGNSA in the germline V gene. Execution of the assay was at deep level. TCRdb keeps only in-frame clones here, not all; method: immunoSEQ multiplex PCR. The data hold fewer than 600,000 clones, with around 79% observed a single time. The sequence was obtained from a woman in her forties in good health. Some clones in this sample may be carry-over from other donors' samples. Sequences were obtained from PBMCs. The chain has TRBV7-2 and TRBJ2-4; TRBD2 aligns across 8 bases. CDR3 in DNA: TGTGCCAGCAGCTCCCGGGGGGGTCTAGCCAAAAACATTCAGTACTTC. Its protein is CASSSRGGLAKNIQYF. The full variable domain, in which reference TRBV7-2 and TRBJ2-4 provide the parts outside the CDR3, is GAGVSQSPSNKVTEKGKDVELRCDPISGHTALYWYRQSLGQGLEFLIYFQGNSAPDKSGLPSDRFSAERTGGSVSTLTIQRTQQEDSAVYLCASSSRGGLAKNIQYFGAGTRLSVL.